The clone carrying this TCR beta chain was counted ten times or more. The antigen remains unidentified. This sample is drawn from a study of T cells in Graves' hyperthyroidism and ophthalmopathy. In the study overall: Peripheral blood was collected at initial diagnosis, before any treatment. Study outcomes and limitations: The authors' 13 V-J model separated ophthalmopathy from stable hyperthyroidism.

Using RNA transcripts as the source, TCR beta CDR3 regions were amplified. The HTBI primer set served for first-round RT-PCR of the TCR CDR3. TCRdb itself ran the multiplex PCR reads through MiXCR, one entry per CDR3 protein. The profile shows 330,000 or so distinct CDR3 sequences, approximately 18% of them singletons. Uncontrolled infection, other autoimmune disease, pregnancy and lactation each barred patients from inclusion. PBMCs were derived from about 10 ml fresh peripheral blood. The material sequenced was blood. This TCR came from a man aged 50 or older with Graves' ophthalmopathy.

The CDR3 region has the DNA TGCGCCAGCAGCCAAGCCCCAGCGTCAGAGACCCAGTACTTC. Translated, it gives CASSQAPASETQYF. The genes are TRBV4-1 and TRBJ2-5, with D uncertain. Germline V gives CDR1 MGHRA, CDR2 YSYEKL. The V end was cut by 1 base, the J end by 4 bases, with 10 bases between. The length of the CDR3 is 14 residues.